A selection of T cell receptor beta chains follows, all from one sample in a study of response to subunit inactivated influenza vaccine. Each CDR3 protein is one row after TCRdb ran MiXCR on the RT-PCR reads. Of roughly 650,000 distinct CDR3 sequences listed, around a sixth are singletons. Sequences were derived from PBMCs from blood, sampled 11 to 12 days after vaccination. Every receptor here comes from a man aged 50 to 60 who received an inactivated influenza vaccine. Both conserved end residues are part of each CDR3. D genes are given only for firm matches. For some rows the clone size is stated as once, few or many, or as a class when expanded; others skip it.

d_gene	j_gene	v_gene	abundance	CDR3aa	CDR3nt
.	TRBJ2-2	TRBV12-3/TRBV12-4	many	CASSLGQNTGELFF	TGTGCCAGCAGTTTAGGGCAGAACACCGGGGAGCTGTTTTTT
.	TRBJ2-5	TRBV29-1	few	CSVYDRTLETQYF	TGCAGCGTATATGACAGGACCCTGGAGACCCAGTACTTC
.	TRBJ1-2	TRBV7-2	.	CASSTPGDYGYTF	TGTGCCAGCAGCACCCCGGGGGACTATGGCTACACCTTC
TRBD1	TRBJ2-1	TRBV24-1	many	CATSDTSGQGLVDEQFF	TGTGCCACCAGTGATACATCGGGACAGGGGCTAGTCGATGAGCAGTTCTTC
TRBD2	TRBJ2-5	TRBV20-1	few	CSAGTSGPETQYF	TGCAGTGCTGGGACTAGCGGGCCCGAGACCCAGTACTTC
.	TRBJ1-6	TRBV7-2	few	CASSLVGVRALHF	TGTGCCAGCAGCTTAGTAGGGGTCCGAGCCCTCCACTTT
.	TRBJ2-7	TRBV28	.	CASLPGLASGEQYF	TGTGCCAGCCTCCCCGGACTCGCGTCGGGCGAGCAGTACTTC
TRBD2	TRBJ2-3	TRBV7-3	many	CASSLGGTSTDTQYF	TGTGCCAGCAGTTTGGGAGGGACGAGCACAGATACGCAGTATTTT
TRBD2	TRBJ2-3	TRBV7-9	.	CASSLTGGPSDTQYF	TGTGCCAGCAGCTTAACGGGAGGGCCCTCAGATACGCAGTATTTT
.	TRBJ2-2	TRBV10-3	many	CAISESGRGDGGELFF	TGTGCCATCAGTGAGTCGGGACGGGGAGATGGCGGGGAGCTGTTTTTT